This T cell receptor (beta chain) was sequenced for a study of cytomegalovirus exposure and HLA in healthy donors. The PCR ran on 60 Vbeta and 13 Jbeta primers. The repertoire was sequenced with immunoSEQ multiplex PCR; TCRdb's copy has only in-frame clones and lacks some. The repertoire has about 210,000 clones, 82% of them found once; the top ten carry roughly 5.5%. With 3 bases clipped from V and 1 base from J, the junction kept 12 bases outside the gene matches. The CDR3 is 18 amino acids. Germline values: CDR1 SGHRS, CDR2 YFSETQ. This receptor was obtained from a man aged 35-49 years in good health and CMV-seropositive. The sequencing input was PBMCs. The J gene is TRBJ2-2, the V gene TRBV5-1; 7 nucleotides agree with TRBD1. CDR3 DNA: TGCGCCAGCAGCTGGGACAGCCGGGCGGGTCGGAACACCGGGGAGCTGTTTTTT. Amino acids: CASSWDSRAGRNTGELFF.